A single sample is the source of the 22 T cell receptor beta chains below, sequenced in a study of Graves' ophthalmopathy and Graves' hyperthyroidism. RNA transcripts provided the template for amplifying TCR beta CDR3 regions. First-round RT-PCR with HTBI primers preceded a second-round multiplex PCR. TCRdb called the multiplex PCR reads again in MiXCR, with one record for every CDR3 protein. The sample has hundreds of thousands of distinct CDR3 sequences; about 20% are singletons. The sequencing input was peripheral blood. The receptors were sampled from a woman aged 18-35 years with stable Graves' hyperthyroidism. Some clones in this sample may be carry-over from other donors' samples.

This clonotype was seen a few times. This chain uses TRBV20-1 with TRBJ2-5, with D perhaps TRBD2 (7 bases). The germline CDR1 and CDR2 sequences are DFQATT and SNEGSKA (reference sequence). The CDR3 runs to 13 residues. The V end was cut by 6 bases, the J end by 4 bases, with 15 bases between. CDR3 bases: TGCAGTGCCGCTGGGGGGGCCCCAGAGACCCAGTACTTC. Translation: CSAAGGAPETQYF.

This clonotype appeared a few times. V and J are TRBV5-1 and TRBJ2-2, with D hard to call. Germline loops: CDR1 SGHRS, CDR2 YFSETQ. The CDR3 is 14 residues long. V was shortened by 6 bases and J by 7 bases, with 16 bases between the two germline ends. In DNA, the CDR3 is TGCGCCAGCACCCAAGACCCGGGCGGCGGGGAGCTGTTTTTT. It encodes CASTQDPGGGELFF.

This clonotype was observed at least ten times. The J gene is TRBJ2-2, the V gene TRBV30; D is unresolved. Looked up from germline, CDR1 is GTSNPN and CDR2 is SVGIG (reference sequence). The CDR3 is made up of 13 amino acids. Trimming stripped 1 base from V and 3 bases from J, with 6 bases between. CDR3 in amino acids: CAWSGPYTGELFF. CDR3 DNA: TGTGCCTGGAGTGGACCCTACACCGGGGAGCTGTTTTTT.

This clonotype has at least ten counts. The rearrangement joins TRBV28 to TRBJ2-6; D remains unclear. Germline-derived CDR1 and CDR2 are MDHEN and SYDVKM. Trimming removed 10 bases from V and 1 base from J, with 8 bases in between. The CDR3 has 13 residues. CDR3 loop: CAISESGANVLTF. The CDR3 region has the DNA TGTGCCATTTCTGAATCTGGGGCCAACGTCCTGACTTTC.

This clonotype was picked up many times. The chain combines TRBV20-1 with TRBJ2-7, with 8 bases matching TRBD1. This CDR3 spans 14 amino acids. Germline CDR1 is DFQATT and CDR2 is SNEGSKA (reference sequence). Trimming at V came to 5 bases and at J to 2 bases, leaving 8 bases not matched to a gene. The CDR3 DNA reads TGCAGTGCTTCCTTGGACAGGGACGCCTACGAGCAGTACTTC. Amino acid sequence: CSASLDRDAYEQYF.

The table lists this clonotype with many counts. This chain links TRBV6-1 with TRBJ2-7, with D possibly TRBD1 on 6 matching bases. This CDR3 comprises 16 residues. Germline lookup yields CDR1 MNHNS and CDR2 SASEGT. Trimming cost V 3 bases and J 1 base, with 16 bases left between them. The CDR3 here is CASSDWAGVGSYEQYF. The CDR3 DNA sequence: TGTGCCAGCAGTGATTGGGCAGGGGTAGGATCCTACGAGCAGTACTTC.

The chain joins TRBV6-1 to TRBJ1-5; D unclear. Germline CDR1 is MNHNS and CDR2 is SASEGT. This CDR3 is built from 13 residues. With 5 bases removed from V and 5 bases from J, the gap between germline ends came to 10 bases. Here the CDR3 reads CASSSSPYQPQHF. The DNA of the CDR3 is TGTGCCAGCAGTAGTTCCCCCTATCAGCCCCAGCATTTT.

This clonotype occurred many times. This sequence joins TRBV9 and TRBJ1-2, with TRBD1 as a possible D gene (5 bases). This CDR3 comprises 12 residues. In germline, CDR1 is SGDLS, CDR2 YYNGEE. V gave up 3 bases and J gave up 11 bases, with 14 bases separating them. CDR3 residues: CASSGDSEGYTF. CDR3 nucleotide sequence: TGTGCCAGCAGCGGGGACTCAGAGGGGTACACCTTC.

A word on this clonotype: A junction boundary mismatches the germline segment, possibly from a read error. The chain couples TRBV6-2 or TRBV6-3 to TRBJ2-1; TRBD2 is a possible D gene (6 bases). Germline CDR1 reads MNHEY; CDR2 reads SVGEGT. CDR3 length equals 15 residues. CDR3 sequence: CASSLQLEGVNEKFF. For the CDR3, the DNA is TGTGCCAGCAGTCTCCAGTTGGAGGGAGTCAATGAGAAGTTCTTC.

This clonotype was seen ten or more times. The V call is TRBV30, the J call TRBJ2-7, with D tentatively TRBD2 (6 bases). V shed 2 bases and J shed 0 bases, with 11 bases lying between them. This CDR3 contains 14 residues. The germline V gene encodes CDR1 GTSNPN and CDR2 SVGIG (reference sequence). CDR3 region: CAWSLGGTSYEQYF. The CDR3 coding sequence is TGTGCCTGGAGTCTTGGCGGGACCTCCTACGAGCAGTACTTC.

This clonotype was counted ten times or more. Here the CDR3 DNA reads TGTGCCAGCAGTTTAGGCAGGGGGCAATCGGAGACCCAGTACTTC. Protein product: CASSLGRGQSETQYF. The chain links TRBV12-3 or TRBV12-4 to TRBJ2-5, with TRBD1 matching over 8 bases. CDR3 length: 15 residues. J was trimmed by 5 bases and V by 1 base; bases with no gene match: 6.

Many counts were recorded for this clonotype. The chain employs TRBV30 and TRBJ2-2; no clear D gene. The CDR3 has 14 amino acids. Between the trimmed V and J ends, which lost 3 bases and 8 bases, there was a span of 16 bases. The germline V gene has CDR1 GTSNPN and CDR2 SVGIG (reference sequence). The CDR3 region is CAWRVSLSSGELFF. The DNA of the CDR3 is TGTGCCTGGAGGGTGTCGCTCTCGTCTGGGGAGCTGTTTTTT.

This clonotype was seen once. The CDR3 sequence: CASSLGMSADTQYF. For the CDR3, the DNA is TGTGCCAGCAGCTTAGGAATGTCGGCAGATACGCAGTATTTT. This sequence joins TRBV7-2 and TRBJ2-3; no clear D gene. V gave up 1 base and J gave up 4 bases, with 9 bases separating them. Germline CDR1 and CDR2: SGHTA and FQGNSA. CDR3 length equals 14 residues.

This clonotype has a count of ten or more. The J gene is TRBJ1-2, the V gene TRBV20-1; 7 bases align to TRBD1. With 1 base clipped from V and 3 bases from J, the junction kept 5 bases outside the gene matches. The CDR3 length is 14 residues. CDR1 is DFQATT and CDR2 is SNEGSKA in the germline V gene (reference sequence). CDR3 residues: CSARVGRGDYGYTF. The CDR3 bases are TGCAGTGCTAGAGTGGGCAGGGGGGACTATGGCTACACCTTC.

This clonotype was seen many times. V gene TRBV5-1 combines with J gene TRBJ2-7; D remains ambiguous. This CDR3 contains 14 residues. Germline V lookup: CDR1 SGHRS, CDR2 YFSETQ. V shed 7 bases and J shed 7 bases, with 21 bases lying between them. The DNA of the CDR3 is TGCGCCAGCGCGCCAGGCGGCCATCCCTGGGAGCAGTACTTC. Its translation is CASAPGGHPWEQYF.

This sequence joins TRBV28 and TRBJ2-7; D gene ambiguous. The CDR3 extends over 14 amino acids. Germline CDR1 reads MDHEN; CDR2 reads SYDVKM. Trimming stripped 2 bases from V and 0 bases from J, with 8 bases between. CDR3 residues: CASSLTLSSYEQYF. CDR3 in DNA: TGTGCCAGCAGTTTAACACTATCCTCCTACGAGCAGTACTTC.

This clonotype was picked up many times. The chain links TRBV28 to TRBJ1-5; D unclear. The CDR3 consists of 11 residues. Trimming shortened V by 6 bases and J by 7 bases, and 7 bases separated the two germline ends. Germline loops: CDR1 MDHEN, CDR2 SYDVKM. For the CDR3, the DNA is TGTGCCAGCAGCTCGAAACAGCCCCAGCATTTT. Translation: CASSSKQPQHF.

This clonotype was picked up many times. The V call is TRBV7-2, the J call TRBJ1-5; a possible D gene is TRBD1 (6 bases). Trimming left V 5 bases short and J 4 bases short, with 15 bases between. The CDR3 has 15 amino acids. From germline, CDR1 is SGHTA and CDR2 FQGNSA. The CDR3 DNA reads as TGTGCCAGCAGCCCACAGGGAGGAGGGAATCAGCCCCAGCATTTT. As protein: CASSPQGGGNQPQHF.

The chain's CDR3 is CAWKRNTEAFF. CDR3 coding DNA: TGTGCCTGGAAGAGGAATACTGAAGCTTTCTTT. The rearrangement joins TRBV30 to TRBJ1-1; D uncertain. The CDR3 covers 11 residues. Looked up from germline, CDR1 is GTSNPN and CDR2 is SVGIG (reference sequence). Trimming removed 4 bases at V and 5 bases at J, with 8 bases between.

V usage is TRBV7-3 and J usage is TRBJ2-2; either TRBD1 or TRBD2 may supply D (5 bases each). Trimming left V 3 bases short and J 6 bases short, with 8 bases between. Germline V gene data show CDR1 as SGHTA and CDR2 as FQGTGA. The CDR3 spans 13 residues. The CDR3 spells CASSFWDAGELFF. CDR3 DNA: TGTGCCAGCAGCTTCTGGGACGCCGGGGAGCTGTTTTTT.

This clonotype has a handful of counts. The chain carries TRBV4-1 and TRBJ1-6; 7 bases map to TRBD1. Unmatched junction bases numbered 3, after V lost 1 base and J lost 6 bases. The CDR3 consists of 15 residues. CDR1 and CDR2 (germline): MGHRA, YSYEKL. The CDR3 spells CASSQVGTANSPLHF. The CDR3 nucleotides are TGCGCCAGCAGCCAAGTTGGGACAGCTAATTCACCCCTCCACTTT.

This clonotype appeared a few times. The CDR3 DNA reads as TGTGCCAGCTCACCACCGGTAGGGACCAACTATGGCTACACCTTC. It translates to CASSPPVGTNYGYTF. The V gene is TRBV18, the J gene TRBJ1-2; D possibly corresponds to TRBD1 (5 bases). Germline loops: CDR1 KGHSH, CDR2 LQKENI. The CDR3 runs 15 residues. V lost 0 bases and J lost 2, with 10 bases in between.